This TCR beta chain came from a study of breast tumors, draining lymph nodes, adjacent tissues (TCRdb year 2016). About the investigation overall: Breast cancer patients provided tumor, adjacent nontumor tissue and axillary lymph nodes, and the study compared the TCR beta repertoires across these three sources. The study was designed to assess the relationships and possible T-cell exchange between tumor, surrounding tissue and draining lymph node repertoires in human breast cancer.

From the cysteine up to the phenylalanine, the CDR3 has a length of 14 residues. Only CDR3 DNA remains: 42 bases, in frame from the first base. V sheds 5 bases and J sheds 5 bases, leaving 16 bases between their ends. The germline V gene yields MNHNS for CDR1 and SASEGT for CDR2. Broad study findings and their caveats: A scenario in which most tumor T cells derive from the lymph node and then expand within tumor tissue was judged to be consistent with the data. In luminal-like breast cancer, tumor and nontumor tissue repertoires resembled each other significantly more than in basal-like breast cancer. The conclusion that tumor T cells originate in lymph nodes was presented as consistent with a hypothesis rather than as directly demonstrated. Tumor T-cell repertoires showed less diversity than lymph node repertoires and more diversity than nontumor tissue repertoires, and tumor T-cell repertoires showed preferential V and J gene usage.

Sequencing was performed on an Illumina HiSeq 2000. TCR beta chain libraries were generated by multiplex PCR amplification. High-throughput sequencing was used to analyze the amplified TCR beta chain products. TCRdb trimmed the raw reads at Q25, called clones with MiXCR and kept productive beta chains. Records with the same CDR3 protein are collapsed into one entry carrying the most frequent genes and DNA. This sample holds some 66,000 distinct CDR3 sequences; roughly 59% were observed only once. The ten largest make up roughly 18% of the sample. There are many counts of this clonotype. What antigen it recognizes has not been identified. This could be a read error, since a much larger clone is one nucleotide away.

Recombination joined TRBV6-1 with TRBJ2-7; the D segment could be TRBD2, given 5 matching bases. Specimen: breast tumor tissue. The sequence derives from a female donor with breast cancer. Some clones in this sample may be carry-over from other donors' samples. The nucleotides read TGTGCCAGCAGTCATTGGACGGGGTTCGACGAGCAGTACTTC. Its protein is CASSHWTGFDEQYF.